The TCR beta chain described here comes from a study of beta chain features in type 1 diabetes (dated by TCRdb to the late 2010s). For the study in its entirety: Patients and healthy donors did not differ in mean age, gender distribution, total cell number or subset yield. A total of roughly 99 million sorted cells were examined across all samples, and the number of cells per subset was strongly correlated with RNA yield. In the study, recently diagnosed type 1 diabetes patients and matched healthy donors were compared on the TCRB repertoires of their sorted circulating CD4+ T cell subsets. Whereas all 30 or so donors provided naive and central memory subsets, regulatory and stem cell-like memory subsets were isolated from just 8 patients and about eight healthy donors.

Notes on this clone: Its specific antigen is unknown. Base quality data are lacking; no much larger clone is found one base away.

At the junction V is shortened by 4 bases and J by 2 bases; bases outside the gene matches: 14. Reading from cysteine to phenylalanine, the CDR3 counts 17 amino acids. The read is trimmed to its CDR3 DNA, 51 bases read in frame from base 1. For CDR1 and CDR2, the germline V gene lists MGHRA and YSYEKL. A single peripheral blood draw of around 0.11 L on average was collected from each donor into heparinised tubes. Naive, central memory, regulatory and stem cell-like memory CD4+ T cells were sorted on a BD FACSAria II using a panel including CD45RO, CCR7, CD25, CD127, CD95 and CD27. A purity above 95% was achieved for all sorted populations. PBMCs were isolated right away by Lymphoprep density gradient centrifugation and were stained directly, without culture. Samples were stained and sorted in pairs, with one healthy donor and one patient per experiment, so that batch effects were minimized. The entire isolated RNA was reverse transcribed using the High Capacity cDNA Reverse Transcription Kit, and thus expressed TCRB transcripts were sequenced. Naive, central memory and regulatory T cell samples underwent deep immunoSEQ sequencing, averaging approximately 3.5 million total reads per sample. After sorted cells were lysed in RLT buffer, RNA was extracted with DNase-treated RNeasy Micro or Mini kits, with the choice depending on cell number. Each cell subset was processed on its own to prevent cross-contamination, while patient and healthy donor samples were processed together. The immunoSEQ multiplex PCR was used to amplify TCRB sequences from cDNA, generating 87-bp fragments that spanned the CDR3 region. Sequencing of the amplicons was done on the Illumina HiSeq platform. In the authors' own workflow: Synthetic template baselines were used to correct PCR bias computationally, reads within Hamming distance 2 were collapsed, and singletons that could not be merged were discarded. Reads were aligned to IMGT to assign V, D and J genes, CDR3 length, and insertions or deletions at six rearrangement sites. Clonotype counts were normalized to sorted cell number within each subset before computing true diversity and Gini coefficients with the tcR R package. The overlap coefficient, calculated on TCRB nucleotide sequences, was used to quantify repertoire sharing. Out-of-frame TCRB sequences from naive cells were analyzed as a proxy for the pre-selection repertoire. The clones in this table, taken by TCRdb from immuneACCESS, are in-frame only. Not every clone is retained; where verified, under half of the shortfall comes from an unresolved V gene, and the cause of the rest is unknown. V and J calls and clone size are those listed in that table; D and trimming were worked out from the DNA. The sample records approximately 250,000 clones, 13% to 15% of which are singletons. Of the sample, 0.025% to 0.03% is held by the ten largest clones.

The investigation overall reported the following: Type 1 diabetes patients showed a moderate but significant shortening of TCRB CDR3 length in all four CD4+ subsets. At VDJ recombination sites, patients with type 1 diabetes made fewer insertions and deleted more nucleotides, a pattern implying thymic rearrangement abnormalities. Naive, central memory and regulatory TCRB repertoires appeared to be more alike among patients than among healthy donors. Because cDNA was sequenced instead of genomic DNA, activated cells with high expression could be over-represented, although the groups did not differ in activation or CD3 levels. Shorter templates might have been favored by PCR, but patient and control samples were amplified and corrected together, so both groups would have been affected equally by any skew. Only small numbers of individuals were included in the HLA sub-analyses, which left unresolved whether HLA type had any influence on TCRB rearrangement.

The sequenced material came from naive CD4+ T cells from blood. The cell subset or site label, as the study defines it: true naive CD4+ T cells. The chain was built from TRBV4-1 and TRBJ2-7; TRBD1 matches 7 bases in the middle. The TCR comes from a woman between 40 and 50 years old in good health. The DNA sequence is TGCGCCAGCAGCCGATATGGACCCGGGACAGCGACCTACGAGCAGTACTTC. This encodes CASSRYGPGTATYEQYF.